Sequencing of this T cell receptor beta chain was carried out in a study of cytomegalovirus exposure and HLA in healthy donors. CDR1 MNHEY and CDR2 SVGAGI come from the germline V gene. This CDR3 is 14 amino acids long. The V segment lost 5 bases and the J segment 4 bases; nucleotides outside the gene matches: 5. Findings and limits, study-wide: Later analysis associated a missense DCLRE1C variant with TCR beta V- and J-gene trimming. Accounts indicate the classifier identified cytomegalovirus status with strong specificity and sensitivity.

This clone was recorded a few times. Its antigen remains unknown. PCR employed 60 Vbeta and 13 Jbeta primers. TCRdb's table, derived via immunoSEQ multiplex PCR, lists solely in-frame clones and lacks some. The sample yields 110,000 or so clones, 67% seen once. Sequenced material: PBMCs. This receptor was obtained from a man aged 18-30 years in good health and CMV-seropositive. V and J are TRBV6-5 and TRBJ2-1, with TRBD2 matching 7 bases. CDR3 sequence (DNA): TGTGCCAGCAGTGAATCCGGGGGGTACAATGAGCAGTTCTTC. Amino acids: CASSESGGYNEQFF.